This T cell receptor (beta chain) was recorded in a study of graft-versus-host responses after intestinal transplantation. A word on this clone: What it binds is not known.

The table came from immunoSEQ multiplex PCR; TCRdb's copy has only in-frame clones and leaves some out. The table includes about 120,000 clones, approximately 95% detected once. This CDR3 contains 11 residues. Germline CDR1 reads SGDLS; CDR2 reads YYNGEE. The V call is TRBV9, the J call TRBJ2-5; weak D call: TRBD1 (6 bases). The DNA end favors TRBJ2-7, so the J call may be wrong. This receptor was taken from a human donor who received an intestinal transplant. Sequencing was performed on unstimulated CD8+ T cells sorted from spleen or lymph node cells, taken before intestinal transplant. The CDR3 nucleotides read TGTGCCAGTACGGACAGCTACGAGCAGTACTTC. Translation: CASTDSYEQYF.